A selection of T cell receptor beta chains follows, all from one sample in a study of blood T cell repertoires in COVID-19. Measured with immunoSEQ multiplex PCR; TCRdb has only the in-frame clones, and not every one. In the table there are a few hundred thousand clones, 70% to 90% of which are singletons. The specimen was peripheral blood. These receptors were collected from a woman aged 25 to 39 with active or convalescent COVID-19. Both conserved end residues are part of each CDR3. D genes are given only for firm matches. Only part of the rows carry a size: once, few, many, or a class if the clone is expanded.

NA	TRBV5-4	NA	TRBJ2-3	CASRPDRNTDTQYF	TGTGCCAGCAGACCTGACAGGAACACAGATACGCAGTATTTT
NA	TRBV2	NA	TRBJ1-2	CASSEEQVGYGYTF	TGTGCCAGCAGTGAAGAGCAGGTGGGCTATGGCTACACCTTC
TRBD1	TRBV4-3	NA	TRBJ1-2	CASSQGAGGIYGYTF	TGCGCCAGCAGCCAAGGGGCAGGGGGTATCTATGGCTACACCTTC
TRBD2	TRBV7-2	NA	TRBJ2-5	CASSPGGAQETQYF	TGTGCCAGCAGCCCGGGGGGGGCACAAGAGACCCAGTACTTC
TRBD1	TRBV4-1	once	TRBJ1-4	CASSLTGGEKLFF	TGCGCCAGCAGTCTTACAGGGGGCGAAAAACTGTTTTTT
TRBD2	TRBV5-6	NA	TRBJ2-1	CASSRLASGYNEQFF	TGTGCCAGCAGCCGACTAGCTAGCGGTTACAATGAGCAGTTCTTC
NA	TRBV29-1	NA	TRBJ1-2	CSVSTAHITYGYTF	TGCAGCGTGTCCACTGCTCATATTACCTATGGCTACACCTTC
NA	TRBV5-1	NA	TRBJ1-4	CASSFRRNNEKLFF	TGCGCCAGCAGCTTCCGTAGAAACAATGAAAAACTGTTTTTT
TRBD2	TRBV3-1/TRBV3-2	NA	TRBJ2-3	CASSQVAGVADTQYF	TGTGCCAGCAGCCAAGTGGCGGGGGTGGCAGATACGCAGTATTTT
TRBD2	TRBV6-2/TRBV6-3	NA	TRBJ2-1	CASSYELAGKREQFF	TGTGCCAGCAGTTACGAACTAGCGGGGAAAAGGGAGCAGTTCTTC
NA	TRBV30	NA	TRBJ1-2	CAWSVSDSGPYGYTF	TGTGCCTGGAGTGTTTCGGACAGCGGACCCTATGGCTACACCTTC
NA	TRBV6-2/TRBV6-3	NA	TRBJ2-7	CASSYSMTEYEQYF	TGTGCCAGCAGTTACTCAATGACAGAATACGAGCAGTACTTC